These T cell receptor beta chains were read from a single sample in a study of T cells after yellow fever vaccination. One entry per CDR3 protein results from TCRdb running MiXCR on the 5' RACE reads. Of a few hundred thousand distinct CDR3 sequences in the sample, approximately 3.8% were seen once. Sample: PBMCs, taken 15 days after the yellow fever booster vaccination. These receptors came from a man aged 18 to 35 who received the YFV17D yellow fever vaccine. Both conserved end residues are part of each CDR3. The D gene is left open where the match is weak. Clone size is given for some rows only: seen once, a few or many times, or a class if the clone is expanded.

D: NA; size: many; V: TRBV20-1; length: 14; J: TRBJ2-5; CDR3: CSARGTNSQETQYF; DNA: TGCAGTGCTAGAGGGACAAATTCTCAAGAGACCCAGTACTTC
D: TRBD1; size: few; V: TRBV3-1; length: 15; J: TRBJ2-5; CDR3: CASSHRAGGVETQYF; DNA: TGTGCCAGCAGCCATCGGGCAGGGGGCGTCGAGACCCAGTACTTC
D: NA; size: many; V: TRBV9; length: 11; J: TRBJ1-2; CDR3: CASSALVGYTF; DNA: TGTGCCAGCAGCGCCCTAGTTGGCTACACCTTC
D: TRBD2; size: many; V: TRBV7-2; length: 17; J: TRBJ2-5; CDR3: CASSLYGAGGAKETQYF; DNA: TGTGCCAGCAGCTTATACGGGGCGGGGGGCGCAAAAGAGACCCAGTACTTC
D: TRBD2; size: many; V: TRBV6-4; length: 15; J: TRBJ2-1; CDR3: CASSILAGLYNEQFF; DNA: TGTGCCAGCAGTATACTAGCGGGGCTTTACAATGAGCAGTTCTTC
D: TRBD1; size: many; V: TRBV28; length: 17; J: TRBJ1-5; CDR3: CASSLWDRGDSNQPQHF; DNA: TGTGCCAGCAGTTTATGGGACAGGGGGGATAGCAATCAGCCCCAGCATTTT
D: TRBD1; size: many; V: TRBV29-1; length: 13; J: TRBJ2-3; CDR3: CSVNRGRTDTQYF; DNA: TGCAGCGTAAACAGGGGGCGTACTGATACGCAGTATTTT
D: TRBD1; size: many; V: TRBV5-1; length: 17; J: TRBJ1-6; CDR3: CASSSKGTGAYNSPLHF; DNA: TGCGCCAGCAGCAGTAAAGGGACAGGGGCTTATAATTCACCCCTCCACTTT
D: NA; size: many; V: TRBV27; length: 16; J: TRBJ2-3; CDR3: CASSLFSGQSTDTQYF; DNA: TGTGCCAGCAGTTTATTCTCGGGCCAATCCACAGATACGCAGTATTTT
D: NA; size: many; V: TRBV7-9; length: 11; J: TRBJ2-1; CDR3: CASSLGAEQFF; DNA: TGTGCCAGCAGCTTAGGTGCTGAGCAGTTCTTC
D: NA; size: many; V: TRBV3-1; length: 14; J: TRBJ1-2; CDR3: CASSLGRVGYGYTF; DNA: TGTGCCAGCAGCCTCGGTCGGGTTGGCTATGGCTACACCTTC
D: NA; size: NA; V: TRBV2; length: 15; J: TRBJ1-1; CDR3: CASRDSRGMGTEAFF; DNA: TGTGCCAGCAGAGATTCCAGGGGAATGGGGACTGAAGCTTTCTTT
D: TRBD2; size: many; V: TRBV4-2; length: 17; J: TRBJ2-3; CDR3: CASSQGSGGALGDTQYF; DNA: TGTGCCAGCAGCCAAGGAAGCGGGGGGGCCTTAGGGGATACGCAGTATTTT
D: NA; size: NA; V: TRBV24-1; length: 15; J: TRBJ1-5; CDR3: CATSAPGVGKQPQHF; DNA: TGTGCCACCAGTGCTCCCGGGGTCGGGAAGCAGCCCCAGCATTTT
D: NA; size: NA; V: TRBV27; length: 13; J: TRBJ1-3; CDR3: CASSFTVGYTIYF; DNA: TGTGCCAGCAGTTTTACAGTGGGCTACACCATATATTTT